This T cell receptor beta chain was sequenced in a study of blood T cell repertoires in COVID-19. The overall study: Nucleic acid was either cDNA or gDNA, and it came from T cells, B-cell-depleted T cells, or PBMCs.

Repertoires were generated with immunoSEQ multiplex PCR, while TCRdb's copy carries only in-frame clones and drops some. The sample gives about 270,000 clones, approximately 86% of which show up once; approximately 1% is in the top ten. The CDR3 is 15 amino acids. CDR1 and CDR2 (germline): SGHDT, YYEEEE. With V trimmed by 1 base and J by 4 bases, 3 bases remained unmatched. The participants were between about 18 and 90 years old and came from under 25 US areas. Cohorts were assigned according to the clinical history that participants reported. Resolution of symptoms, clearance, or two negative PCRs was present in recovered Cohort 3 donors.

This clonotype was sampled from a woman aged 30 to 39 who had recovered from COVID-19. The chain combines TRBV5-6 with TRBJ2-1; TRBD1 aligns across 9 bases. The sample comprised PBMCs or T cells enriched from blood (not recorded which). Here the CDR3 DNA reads TGTGCCAGCAGCTTGATGACAGGGGGTTACAATGAGCAGTTCTTC. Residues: CASSLMTGGYNEQFF.